The sequence of this T cell receptor beta chain was determined in a study of post-analysis software for immune sequencing data. Study-wide results and limits: The five TRBV segments detected at higher frequency in patients than in controls included TRBV5-6, TRBV5-1 and TRBV20-1.

A word on this clonotype: What it binds is not known.

V was cut by 6 bases and J by 7 bases, with 18 bases left in between. The length of the CDR3 is 14 residues. Germline loops: CDR1 SNHLY, CDR2 FYNNEI. TCR beta libraries were prepared from cDNA with unique molecular identifiers. MiXCR, applied by TCRdb to the PCR reads, yields one record per CDR3 protein. The table has hundreds of thousands of distinct CDR3 sequences, roughly 27% seen once. The receptor comes from a girl aged 10-17 years with multiple sclerosis. The chain couples TRBV2 to TRBJ2-5; D gene uncertain. The sample comprised blood. CDR3 amino acids: CASSPLSGSVTQYF. In DNA, the CDR3 is TGTGCCAGCAGCCCCTTATCGGGCTCTGTGACCCAGTACTTC.